This T cell receptor (beta chain) was documented in a study of control samples from healthy donors and cancer patients. The data were produced by immunoSEQ multiplex PCR, yet TCRdb's version contains in-frame clones alone and is incomplete. Of roughly 130,000 clones listed, approximately 94% are singletons. Germline loops: CDR1 SGHAT, CDR2 FQDESV (reference sequence). CDR3 length: 14 amino acids. V was clipped by 5 bases and J by 2 bases; unmatched bases: 4. Sequenced sample: blood. The sequence came from a man aged 25-45 years in good health. This chain uses TRBV11-1 with TRBJ2-7; 9 bases are a match to TRBD1. The CDR3: CASSAGQGPYEQYF. As DNA, the CDR3 is TGTGCCAGCAGCGCGGGACAGGGCCCCTACGAGCAGTACTTC.